Listed here are 21 T cell receptor beta chains from one sample, sequenced in a study of blood T cell repertoires in COVID-19. Generated by immunoSEQ multiplex PCR, the TCRdb table keeps only in-frame clones and is missing some. The table has some 250,000 clones, 86% seen once; the top ten hold around 12%. What was sequenced was peripheral blood. The receptors were sampled from an older man with acute or convalescent COVID-19.

V and J are TRBV5-6 and TRBJ1-6; 11 nucleotides align to TRBD1. This CDR3 has 13 residues. Per germline, CDR1 SGHDT and CDR2 YYEEEE. After removal of 6 bases from V and 14 bases from J, the junction contained 7 bases not matched to a gene. In nucleotides, the CDR3 is TGTGCCAGCAACGGACAGGGGGCTTCGGCCCTCCACTTT. Protein: CASNGQGASALHF.

The chain recombines TRBV7-9 with TRBJ1-5; no clear D. The CDR3 sequence is 12 residues long. In germline, CDR1 is SEHNR, CDR2 FQNEAQ (reference sequence). V lost 4 bases, J lost 11 bases, and 12 bases lay in between. CDR3 loop: CASSSSQFAQHF. The CDR3 DNA reads as TGTGCCAGCAGCTCGAGTCAATTCGCCCAGCATTTT.

V is TRBV28 and J is TRBJ1-2; a possible D gene is TRBD1 (5 bases). V gave up 6 bases and J gave up 8 bases, with 19 bases separating them. Germline CDR1 is MDHEN and CDR2 is SYDVKM. This CDR3 has 14 amino acids. The CDR3 reads CASSPVSRAGGYTF. CDR3 nucleotides: TGTGCCAGCAGCCCAGTGAGCAGGGCGGGAGGCTACACCTTC.

This sequence joins TRBV18 and TRBJ2-7, with 7 bases matching TRBD1. The CDR3 has 15 residues. CDR1 is KGHSH, CDR2 LQKENI, per germline. Unmatched junction bases numbered 7, after V lost 3 bases and J lost 2 bases. CDR3 bases: TGTGCCAGCTCACCTGGGACAGCTAAAGCCTACGAGCAGTACTTC. It yields the protein CASSPGTAKAYEQYF.

The chain is built from TRBV9 and TRBJ1-5; no reliable D call. Trimming pared 6 bases from V and 2 bases from J, leaving 15 bases between. Germline values: CDR1 SGDLS, CDR2 YYNGEE. The CDR3 covers 15 residues. In nucleotides, the CDR3 is TGTGCCAGCACTCGGACCCCGGAGGGCAATCAGCCCCAGCATTTT. Amino acid sequence: CASTRTPEGNQPQHF.

The chain employs TRBV27 and TRBJ2-2; TRBD2 agrees at 8 bases. Germline lookup yields CDR1 MNHEY and CDR2 SMNVEV (reference sequence). This CDR3 has 14 residues. The V and J ends lost 8 bases and 6 bases, in that order; junction bases with no gene match: 8. The CDR3 DNA is TGTGCCAGCGGTCGGGAGGGTATCGCCGGGGAGCTGTTTTTT. Its translation: CASGREGIAGELFF.

The genes are TRBV7-2 and TRBJ2-7; D is perhaps TRBD1 (6 bases). Germline loops: CDR1 SGHTA, CDR2 FQGNSA. Between the trimmed V and J ends, which lost 5 bases and 6 bases, there was a span of 23 bases. This CDR3 is 16 amino acids long. This CDR3 reads CASSPTGAGVAGEQYF. CDR3 nucleotide sequence: TGTGCCAGCAGCCCAACCGGAGCAGGGGTTGCTGGCGAGCAGTACTTC.

This clone occurred a few times. The chain couples TRBV10-1 to TRBJ2-1; maybe TRBD2 (5 bases). The CDR3 totals 15 residues. V shed 3 bases and J shed 5 bases, with 14 bases lying between them. From germline, CDR1 is WNHNN and CDR2 SYGVQD (reference sequence). The CDR3 DNA reads TGCGCCAGCAGTGACACGATCCGGAGGAACAATGAGCAGTTCTTC. Protein: CASSDTIRRNNEQFF.

This rearrangement joins TRBV5-1 to TRBJ2-3; 9 nucleotides agree with TRBD1. The CDR3 sequence is 15 residues long. Unmatched junction bases numbered 9, after V lost 7 bases and J lost 3 bases. Germline CDR1 reads SGHRS; CDR2 reads YFSETQ. The CDR3 DNA sequence: TGCGCCAGCGGCAAGAGGGGACAGGGTACAGATACGCAGTATTTT. Amino acids: CASGKRGQGTDTQYF.

The V and J genes are TRBV19 and TRBJ1-3, with D possibly being TRBD1 (6 bases). Germline CDR1 is LNHDA and CDR2 is SQIVND (reference sequence). V dropped 3 bases and J dropped 3 bases, with 9 bases sitting between them. This CDR3 is 14 amino acids long. CDR3 nucleotide sequence: TGTGCCAGTAGTATGGGGGACATTGGAAACACCATATATTTT. Its protein is CASSMGDIGNTIYF.

The chain uses TRBV11-2 and TRBJ2-1; 7 bases are a match to TRBD2. CDR1 is SGHAT, CDR2 FQNNGV, per germline. V was clipped by 7 bases and J by 7 bases; unmatched bases: 10. This CDR3 spans 14 amino acids. The DNA for the CDR3 is TGTGCCAGCAACCTTGGACTAGTTGGGAATGAGCAGTTCTTC. It encodes CASNLGLVGNEQFF. Based on the CDR3 plus reference TRBV11-2 and TRBJ2-1, the full variable domain is EAGVAQSPRYKIIEKRQSVAFWCNPISGHATLYWYQQILGQGPKLLIQFQNNGVVDDSQLPKDRFSAERLKGVDSTLKIQPAKLEDSAVYLCASNLGLVGNEQFFGPGTRLTVL.

This chain joins TRBV15 and TRBJ1-1; D ambiguous. V was shortened by 0 bases and J by 5 bases, with 13 bases between the two germline ends. From germline, CDR1 is LNHNV and CDR2 YYDKDF (reference sequence). The length of the CDR3 is 15 residues. The CDR3 loop is CATSRDQSGMTEAFF. For the CDR3, the DNA is TGTGCCACCAGCAGAGATCAGTCGGGGATGACTGAAGCTTTCTTT.

The chain carries TRBV11-2 and TRBJ1-1; D ambiguous. V was shortened by 2 bases and J by 10 bases, with 14 bases between the two germline ends. Germline V gene lookup returns CDR1 SGHAT and CDR2 FQNNGV. The CDR3 consists of 13 residues. The CDR3: CASSLKVRVGAFF. CDR3 nucleotides: TGTGCCAGCAGCTTAAAGGTCCGGGTAGGAGCTTTCTTT.

The rearrangement joins TRBV28 to TRBJ1-2; 7 bases fit TRBD1. J gave up 1 base and V 6 bases, and 11 bases lay outside the gene matches. Germline loops: CDR1 MDHEN, CDR2 SYDVKM. The CDR3 is 16 amino acids. The chain's CDR3 is CASRYGGQNINYGYTF. CDR3 DNA: TGTGCCAGCAGGTACGGGGGACAGAACATTAACTATGGCTACACCTTC.

The V gene is TRBV6-4, the J gene TRBJ2-3, with TRBD2 matching 11 bases. After removal of 5 bases from V and 2 bases from J, the junction contained 3 bases not matched to a gene. Germline CDR1 MRHNA, CDR2 SNTAGT. The CDR3 runs 15 residues. The CDR3 DNA sequence: TGTGCCAGCAGTCCACTAGCGGGAGTCACAGATACGCAGTATTTT. This gives the protein CASSPLAGVTDTQYF.

The rearrangement links TRBV7-2 to TRBJ1-5; 8 bases match TRBD1. Trimming at V came to 5 bases and at J to 4 bases, leaving 4 bases not matched to a gene. There are 14 residues in the CDR3. The germline V gene encodes CDR1 SGHTA and CDR2 FQGNSA. This CDR3 reads CASSRDRINQPQHF. The CDR3 DNA follows: TGTGCCAGCAGCCGGGACAGGATTAATCAGCCCCAGCATTTT.

The chain combines TRBV11-2 with TRBJ2-1; 10 bases fit TRBD2. This CDR3 contains 15 residues. Germline V gene data show CDR1 as SGHAT and CDR2 as FQNNGV. V was pared by 2 bases and J by 7 bases, with 5 bases of the junction left unmatched. The CDR3 loop reads CASSLISGGANEQFF. The CDR3 nucleotides are TGTGCCAGCAGCTTAATAAGCGGGGGGGCAAATGAGCAGTTCTTC.

The rearrangement joins TRBV19 to TRBJ1-1, with a tentative D call TRBD1 (5 bases). Trimming left V 3 bases short and J 0 bases short, with 14 bases between. The CDR3 extends over 16 amino acids. Germline loops: CDR1 LNHDA, CDR2 SQIVND (reference sequence). CDR3 in amino acids: CASSMGQSPMNTEAFF. In nucleotides, the CDR3 is TGTGCCAGTAGTATGGGGCAGTCTCCCATGAACACTGAAGCTTTCTTT.

The chain carries TRBV7-2 and TRBJ2-7, with D possibly matching TRBD1 (7 bases). This CDR3 contains 16 residues. The V end was cut by 4 bases, the J end by 3 bases, with 19 bases between. The V gene's germline CDR1 is SGHTA and CDR2 FQGNSA. The CDR3 bases are TGTGCCAGCAGCTCCAGGGGGGTCGTGGAGAACTACGAGCAGTACTTC. It codes for CASSSRGVVENYEQYF.

The chain has TRBV10-3 and TRBJ1-1; a possible D gene is TRBD1 (6 bases). V gave up 7 bases and J gave up 6 bases, with 15 bases separating them. The CDR3 consists of 13 residues. Germline-derived CDR1 and CDR2 are ENHRY and SYGVKD. The CDR3 region is CAITPRGSAEAFF. The CDR3 coding sequence is TGTGCCATCACCCCGAGGGGGAGTGCTGAAGCTTTCTTT.

J is TRBJ1-1 and V is TRBV3-1 (or the pseudogene TRBV3-2), with TRBD1 identical over 8 bases. V gave up 4 bases and J gave up 2 bases; unmatched junction bases: 3. CDR1 and CDR2 (germline): LGHDT, YNNKEL (reference sequence). The CDR3 spans 14 residues. This CDR3 is CASSPGQANTEAFF. The CDR3 DNA reads as TGTGCCAGCAGCCCGGGACAGGCTAACACTGAAGCTTTCTTT.